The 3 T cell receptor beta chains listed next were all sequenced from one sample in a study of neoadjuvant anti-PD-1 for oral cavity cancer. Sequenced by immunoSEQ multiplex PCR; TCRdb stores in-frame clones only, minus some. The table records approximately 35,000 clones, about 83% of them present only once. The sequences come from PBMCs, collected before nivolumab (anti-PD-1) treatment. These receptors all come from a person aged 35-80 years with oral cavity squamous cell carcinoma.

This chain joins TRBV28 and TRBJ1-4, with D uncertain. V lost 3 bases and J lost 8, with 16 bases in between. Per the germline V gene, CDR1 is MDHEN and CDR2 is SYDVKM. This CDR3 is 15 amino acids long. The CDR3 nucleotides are TGTGCCAGCAGTTTTTTGGGAAAAGAGGGAGAAAAACTGTTTTTT. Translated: CASSFLGKEGEKLFF.

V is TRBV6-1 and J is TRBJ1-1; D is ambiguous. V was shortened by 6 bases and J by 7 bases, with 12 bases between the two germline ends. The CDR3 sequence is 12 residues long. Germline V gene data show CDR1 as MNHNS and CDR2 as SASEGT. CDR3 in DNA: TGTGCCAGCAGCCAGAGTTCCTATGAAGCTTTCTTT. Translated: CASSQSSYEAFF.

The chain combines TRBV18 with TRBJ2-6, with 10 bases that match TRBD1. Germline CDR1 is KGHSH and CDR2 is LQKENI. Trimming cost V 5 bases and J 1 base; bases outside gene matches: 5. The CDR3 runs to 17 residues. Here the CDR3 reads CASSRTGGGSGANVLTF. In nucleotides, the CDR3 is TGTGCCAGCTCAAGGACAGGGGGAGGATCTGGGGCCAACGTCCTGACTTTC.